The 18 T cell receptor beta chains below all came from one sample that was sequenced in a study of cytomegalovirus exposure and HLA in healthy donors. The PCR used 60 Vbeta and 13 Jbeta primers. Profiled with immunoSEQ multiplex PCR; TCRdb holds only in-frame clones, not every one. There are around 140,000 clones in the sample; 55% to 75% occur only once, and around 4.2% lies in the top ten. The sample was PBMCs. All receptors derive from a man in his fifties in good health and CMV-seropositive.

The J gene is TRBJ2-3, the V gene TRBV5-1; 11 bases line up with TRBD2. CDR3 length: 16 amino acids. The V gene's germline CDR1 is SGHRS and CDR2 YFSETQ. The V gene end was trimmed by 0 bases and the J gene end by 0 bases; junction bases not matched to a gene: 0. The CDR3 loop reads CASSLGLAGSTDTQYF. The DNA for the CDR3 is TGCGCCAGCAGCTTGGGACTAGCGGGGAGCACAGATACGCAGTATTTT.

V gene TRBV7-3 combines with J gene TRBJ2-5, with 9 bases fitting TRBD1. Germline V gives CDR1 SGHTA, CDR2 FQGTGA. There are 13 residues in the CDR3. V was pared by 5 bases and J by 4 bases, with 2 bases of the junction left unmatched. The chain's CDR3 is CASSRGQGETQYF. The DNA of the CDR3 is TGTGCCAGCAGCCGGGGACAGGGAGAGACCCAGTACTTC.

The chain couples TRBV19 to TRBJ1-5; no clear D. This CDR3 contains 12 residues. Germline values: CDR1 LNHDA, CDR2 SQIVND (reference sequence). Trimming left V 7 bases short and J 7 bases short, with 11 bases between. CDR3 amino acids: CASNSIRQPQHF. Here the CDR3 DNA reads TGTGCCAGTAACTCTATACGGCAGCCCCAGCATTTT.

This clone was picked up a small number of times. The gene calls are TRBV2 and TRBJ1-1; D remains ambiguous. The V gene lost 1 base and the J gene lost 4 bases, with 16 bases spanning the gap. Germline CDR1 SNHLY, CDR2 FYNNEI. The CDR3 is 16 residues long. In DNA form, the CDR3 reads TGTGCCAGCAGTGAAGACGGGGTCCGGCGGAGCACTGAAGCTTTCTTT. It specifies CASSEDGVRRSTEAFF.

The chain links TRBV18 to TRBJ1-1; no clear D gene. This CDR3 is 13 amino acids long. Germline loops: CDR1 KGHSH, CDR2 LQKENI. The V end was cut by 8 bases, the J end by 4 bases, with 14 bases between. In DNA form, the CDR3 reads TGTGCCAGCCGAGAGTCCTACGGCACTGAAGCTTTCTTT. Protein sequence: CASRESYGTEAFF.

The chain is built from TRBV29-1 and TRBJ2-1; possibly TRBD1 for D (5 bases). Germline CDR1 and CDR2: SQVTM and ANQGSEA. Trimming took off 4 bases at V and 5 bases at J, with 12 bases between the two ends. The CDR3 is 13 amino acids. For the CDR3, the DNA is TGCAGCGTTGGGGGCCTAGGCAACAATGAGCAGTTCTTC. Residues: CSVGGLGNNEQFF.

The chain links TRBV29-1 to TRBJ1-2; maybe TRBD1 (6 bases). Germline CDR1 SQVTM, CDR2 ANQGSEA. Trimming cost V 5 bases and J 8 bases, with 15 bases left between them. The CDR3 loop spans 12 amino acids. CDR3 nucleotides: TGCAGCGTTTACAGGGTGATTCAAGGCTACACCTTC. It yields the protein CSVYRVIQGYTF. Combining the CDR3 with reference TRBV29-1 and TRBJ1-2 gives the whole variable domain SAVISQKPSRDICQRGTSLTIQCQVDSQVTMMFWYRQQPGQSLTLIATANQGSEATYESGFVIDKFPISRPNLTFSTLTVSNMSPEDSSIYLCSVYRVIQGYTFGSGTRLTVV.

This clone is a singleton in its sample. V usage is TRBV7-6 and J usage is TRBJ2-1; the D gene is possibly TRBD2 (6 bases). V dropped 1 base and J dropped 3 bases, with 10 bases sitting between them. The germline CDR1 and CDR2 sequences are SGHVS and FNYEAQ. The CDR3 extends over 15 amino acids. DNA for the CDR3: TGTGCCAGCAGCTTAGAGCCTAGCGACTACAATGAGCAGTTCTTC. It encodes CASSLEPSDYNEQFF.

The J gene is TRBJ2-6, the V gene TRBV19, with TRBD2 as a possible D gene (5 bases). V lost 5 bases, J lost 2 bases, and 10 bases lay in between. The CDR3 is 15 residues long. Germline CDR1 LNHDA, CDR2 SQIVND (reference sequence). CDR3 nucleotide sequence: TGTGCCAGTAGTCTCTACGGGGCTGGGGCCAACGTCCTGACTTTC. Its protein product is CASSLYGAGANVLTF.

This chain joins TRBV4-1 and TRBJ2-7; D might be TRBD1 (6 bases). This CDR3 is 15 amino acids long. Between the trimmed V and J ends, which lost 0 bases and 6 bases, there was a span of 15 bases. Germline CDR1 and CDR2: MGHRA and YSYEKL. The CDR3 DNA reads as TGCGCCAGCAGCCAAGAGGGGGCAGGGAAGGGCGAGCAGTACTTC. This translates into CASSQEGAGKGEQYF.

V gene TRBV4-1 combines with J gene TRBJ2-7; TRBD1 is a possible D gene (5 bases). V shed 1 base and J shed 3 bases, with 10 bases lying between them. Germline CDR1 reads MGHRA; CDR2 reads YSYEKL. This CDR3 has 14 residues. CDR3 bases: TGCGCCAGCAGCCAAGCGCCAGGGAACTACGAGCAGTACTTC. This codes for CASSQAPGNYEQYF.

This chain links TRBV18 with TRBJ1-2, with D tentatively TRBD1 (5 bases). Germline V gene data show CDR1 as KGHSH and CDR2 as LQKENI. V lost 6 bases and J 6 bases, leaving 20 bases between the germline ends. There are 15 residues in the CDR3. The DNA of the CDR3 is TGTGCCAGCTCCCCTCGAACGGACATAGGGGATGGCTACACCTTC. The encoded protein is CASSPRTDIGDGYTF.

This chain uses TRBV5-1 with TRBJ2-5; 9 bases map to TRBD1. This CDR3 comprises 15 residues. The junction had 16 bases not matched to a gene; V was cut back by 5 bases and J by 11 bases. Germline V gene data show CDR1 as SGHRS and CDR2 as YFSETQ. CDR3 sequence: CASSSPGQGPREQYF. The CDR3, as DNA: TGCGCCAGCAGTTCACCGGGACAGGGACCAAGGGAGCAGTACTTC.

This clone was seen more than once but under ten times. V and J are TRBV21-1 and TRBJ1-2; the DNA was not compared with TRBD1, the D call given in the table. TRBV21-1 is a pseudogene. The CDR3 extends over 15 amino acids. The CDR3 is CASSKGAGLPYGYTF. The DNA for the CDR3 is TGTGCCAGCAGCAAAGGCGCAGGGCTTCCCTATGGCTACACCTTC.

The gene calls are TRBV6-6 and TRBJ2-7; the match to TRBD1 covers 8 bases. V was pared by 8 bases and J by 2 bases, with 8 bases of the junction left unmatched. Per the germline V gene, CDR1 is MNHNY and CDR2 is SVGAGI (reference sequence). The CDR3 spans 14 residues. CDR3 nucleotides: TGTGCCAGCCGCAGGGACAGGTTGACCTACGAGCAGTACTTC. This gives the protein CASRRDRLTYEQYF.

The chain uses TRBV7-9 and TRBJ2-2; 8 positions match TRBD1. The V gene's germline CDR1 is SEHNR and CDR2 FQNEAQ (reference sequence). The V segment lost 5 bases and the J segment 3 bases; nucleotides outside the gene matches: 8. CDR3 size: 16 residues. Here the CDR3 DNA reads TGTGCCAGCAGCATCGGGACAGGTTTTTACACCGGGGAGCTGTTTTTT. Protein sequence: CASSIGTGFYTGELFF.

V gene TRBV6-5 combines with J gene TRBJ1-2, with D unclear. The CDR3 consists of 15 residues. Germline CDR1 MNHEY, CDR2 SVGAGI. The ends were cut back, 5 bases at V and 6 bases at J, with 19 bases in the middle. CDR3: CASSRTDFLPDGYTF. CDR3 nucleotides: TGTGCCAGCAGTCGAACTGACTTCCTACCTGATGGCTACACCTTC.

The CDR3 nucleotides read TGTGCCAGCAGCCCCCGGACTAGCGGGAGCCATCTTGAGCAGTTCTTC. Amino acids: CASSPRTSGSHLEQFF. V and J are TRBV7-2 and TRBJ2-1; TRBD2 aligns across 13 bases. Germline values: CDR1 SGHTA, CDR2 FQGNSA. The CDR3 is 16 residues long. V trimming: 5 bases; J trimming: 9 bases; junction bases outside the gene matches: 10. Full variable domain (outside the CDR3, taken from reference TRBV7-2 and TRBJ2-1): GAGVSQSPSNKVTEKGKDVELRCDPISGHTALYWYRQSLGQGLEFLIYFQGNSAPDKSGLPSDRFSAERTGGSVSTLTIQRTQQEDSAVYLCASSPRTSGSHLEQFFGPGTRLTVL.